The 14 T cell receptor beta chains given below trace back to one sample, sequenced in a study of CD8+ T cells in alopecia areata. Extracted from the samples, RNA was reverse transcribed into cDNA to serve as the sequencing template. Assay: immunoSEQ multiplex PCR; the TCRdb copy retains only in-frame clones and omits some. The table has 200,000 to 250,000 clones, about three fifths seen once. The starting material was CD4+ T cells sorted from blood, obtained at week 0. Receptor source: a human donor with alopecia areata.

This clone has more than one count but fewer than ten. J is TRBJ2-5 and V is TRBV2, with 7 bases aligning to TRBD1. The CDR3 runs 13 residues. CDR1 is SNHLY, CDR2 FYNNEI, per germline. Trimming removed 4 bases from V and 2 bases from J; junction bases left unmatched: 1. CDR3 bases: TGTGCCAGCAGTGTCAGGGGGCAAGAGACCCAGTACTTC. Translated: CASSVRGQETQYF.

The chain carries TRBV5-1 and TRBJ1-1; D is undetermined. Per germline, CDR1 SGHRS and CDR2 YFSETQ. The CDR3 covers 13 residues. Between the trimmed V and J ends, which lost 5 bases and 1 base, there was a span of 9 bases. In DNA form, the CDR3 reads TGCGCCAGCAGTCCCCAGAAGAACACTGAAGCTTTCTTT. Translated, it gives CASSPQKNTEAFF.

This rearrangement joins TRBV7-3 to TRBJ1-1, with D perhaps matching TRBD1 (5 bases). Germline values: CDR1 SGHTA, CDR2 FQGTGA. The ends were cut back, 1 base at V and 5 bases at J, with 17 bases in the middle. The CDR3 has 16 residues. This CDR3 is CASSLNGAGRGTEAFF. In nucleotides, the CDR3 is TGTGCCAGCAGCTTAAATGGTGCGGGGCGAGGGACTGAAGCTTTCTTT.

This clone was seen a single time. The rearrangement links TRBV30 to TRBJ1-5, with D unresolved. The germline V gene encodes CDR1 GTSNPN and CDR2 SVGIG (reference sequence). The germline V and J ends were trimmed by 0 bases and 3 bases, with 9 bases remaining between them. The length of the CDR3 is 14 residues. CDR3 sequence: CAWSVNSVNQPQHF. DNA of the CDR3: TGTGCCTGGAGTGTAAACAGTGTCAATCAGCCCCAGCATTTT. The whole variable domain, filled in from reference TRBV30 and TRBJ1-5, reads SQTIHQWPATLVQPVGSPLSLECTVEGTSNPNLYWYRQAAGRGLQLLFYSVGIGQISSEVPQNLSASRPQDRQFILSSKKLLLSDSGFYLCAWSVNSVNQPQHFGDGTRLSIL.

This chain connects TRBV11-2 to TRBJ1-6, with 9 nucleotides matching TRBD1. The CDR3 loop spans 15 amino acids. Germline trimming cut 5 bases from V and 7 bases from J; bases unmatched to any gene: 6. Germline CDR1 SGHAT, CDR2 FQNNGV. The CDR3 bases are TGTGCCAGCAGCCTAACCGGGACAGGGAATTCACCCCTCCACTTT. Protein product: CASSLTGTGNSPLHF.

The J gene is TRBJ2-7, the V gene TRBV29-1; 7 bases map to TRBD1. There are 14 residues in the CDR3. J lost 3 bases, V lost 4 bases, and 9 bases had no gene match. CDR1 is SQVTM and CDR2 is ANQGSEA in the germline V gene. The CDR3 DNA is TGCAGCGTTGGGCCCCGACAGGGAATCTACGAGCAGTACTTC. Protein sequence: CSVGPRQGIYEQYF.

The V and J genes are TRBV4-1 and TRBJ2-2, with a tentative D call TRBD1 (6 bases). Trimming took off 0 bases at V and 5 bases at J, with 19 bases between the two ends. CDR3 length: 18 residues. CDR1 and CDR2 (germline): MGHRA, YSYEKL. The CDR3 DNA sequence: TGCGCCAGCAGCCAAGATGGGTACGGCCGAGGGGGAACCGGGGAGCTGTTTTTT. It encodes CASSQDGYGRGGTGELFF.

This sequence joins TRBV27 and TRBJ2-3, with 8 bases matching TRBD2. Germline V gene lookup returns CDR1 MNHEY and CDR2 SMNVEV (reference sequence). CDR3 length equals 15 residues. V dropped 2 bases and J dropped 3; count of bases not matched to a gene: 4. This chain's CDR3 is CASSLREGLTDTQYF. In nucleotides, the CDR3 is TGTGCCAGCAGTTTACGGGAGGGCCTGACAGATACGCAGTATTTT.

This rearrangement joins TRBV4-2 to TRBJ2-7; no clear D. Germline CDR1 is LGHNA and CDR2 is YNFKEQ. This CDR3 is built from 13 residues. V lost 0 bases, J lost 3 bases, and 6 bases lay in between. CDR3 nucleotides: TGTGCCAGCAGCCAAGATCTCCTCTACGAGCAGTACTTC. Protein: CASSQDLLYEQYF.

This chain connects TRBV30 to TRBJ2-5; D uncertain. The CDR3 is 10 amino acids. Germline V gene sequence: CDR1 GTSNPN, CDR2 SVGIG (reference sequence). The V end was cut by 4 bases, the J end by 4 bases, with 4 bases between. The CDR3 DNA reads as TGTGCCTGGATGTCAGAGACCCAGTACTTC. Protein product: CAWMSETQYF.

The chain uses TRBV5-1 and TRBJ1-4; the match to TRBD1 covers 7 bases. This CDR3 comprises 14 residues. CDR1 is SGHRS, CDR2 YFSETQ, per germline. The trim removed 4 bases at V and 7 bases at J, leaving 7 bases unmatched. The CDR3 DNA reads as TGCGCCAGCAGCACCGGGACAGTTGGTGAAAAACTGTTTTTT. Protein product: CASSTGTVGEKLFF.

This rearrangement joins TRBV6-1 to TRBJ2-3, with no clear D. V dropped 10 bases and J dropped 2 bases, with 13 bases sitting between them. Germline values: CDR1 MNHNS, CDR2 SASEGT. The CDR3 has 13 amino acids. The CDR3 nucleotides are TGTGCCACTTGGCACCCCCTCACAGATACGCAGTATTTT. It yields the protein CATWHPLTDTQYF.

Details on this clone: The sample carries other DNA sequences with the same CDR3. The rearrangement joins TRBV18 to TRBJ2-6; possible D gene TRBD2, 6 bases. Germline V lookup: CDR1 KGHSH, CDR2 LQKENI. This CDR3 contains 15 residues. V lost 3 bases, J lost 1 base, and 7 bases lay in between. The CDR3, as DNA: TGTGCCAGCTCACCGGGAGGATCTGGGGCCAACGTCCTGACTTTC. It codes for CASSPGGSGANVLTF.

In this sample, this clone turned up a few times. The CDR3 here is CACIPEGPGLFF. The CDR3 DNA reads as TGTGCCTGTATCCCGGAGGGGCCGGGGCTGTTTTTT. The rearrangement joins TRBV30 to TRBJ2-2; possibly TRBD2 for D (6 bases). The CDR3 covers 12 residues. V lost 6 bases, J lost 13 bases, and 18 bases lay in between. The V gene's germline CDR1 is GTSNPN and CDR2 SVGIG (reference sequence).